The 21 T cell receptor beta chains reported below all come from one sample, sequenced in a study of CD8 T cells in acute hepatitis C reinfection. Generated by immunoSEQ multiplex PCR, the TCRdb table keeps only in-frame clones and is missing some. The sample includes 30,000 to 40,000 clones, over 75% of them seen just once. The time point: naive CD8 control sorted from an acute-time-point sample. Input material: naive CD8+ T cells from PBMCs. Every receptor here comes from a woman under 30 who spontaneously cleared hepatitis C infection.

The rearrangement uses TRBV6-1 and TRBJ1-1; unclear D gene. V was shortened by 1 base and J by 3 bases, with 9 bases between the two germline ends. The CDR3 runs to 14 residues. Germline assignment: CDR1 MNHNS and CDR2 SASEGT. CDR3 nucleotides: TGTGCCAGCAGTGAAGACAGTCTCTACACTGAAGCTTTCTTT. Translated: CASSEDSLYTEAFF.

The chain recombines TRBV27 with TRBJ1-6; D remains ambiguous. The ends were cut back, 3 bases at V and 2 bases at J, with 11 bases in the middle. Germline CDR1 reads MNHEY; CDR2 reads SMNVEV (reference sequence). The CDR3 is 16 residues long. In DNA form, the CDR3 reads TGTGCCAGCAGTTTCTCCTCCTACACCTATAATTCACCCCTCCACTTT. Its translation: CASSFSSYTYNSPLHF.

The chain has TRBV14 and TRBJ2-7; TRBD2 matches at 14 bases. The CDR3 runs to 15 residues. J gave up 2 bases and V 5 bases, and 2 bases lay outside the gene matches. The germline V gene encodes CDR1 SGHDN and CDR2 FVKESK. This CDR3 is CASSKGLAGAYEQYF. CDR3 DNA: TGTGCCAGCAGCAAGGGACTAGCGGGAGCCTACGAGCAGTACTTC.

CDR3 DNA sequence: TGTGCCAGCAGCTCCGCCCGGCAGCCCAATCAGCCCCAGCATTTT. It codes for CASSSARQPNQPQHF. The chain links TRBV7-9 to TRBJ1-5; D ambiguous. The CDR3 is 15 amino acids. V was shortened by 4 bases and J by 3 bases, with 13 bases between the two germline ends. Germline CDR1 is SEHNR and CDR2 is FQNEAQ (reference sequence).

The rearrangement links TRBV2 to TRBJ2-7, with 7 bases fitting TRBD2. This CDR3 has 13 residues. Germline V gene data show CDR1 as SNHLY and CDR2 as FYNNEI. The ends lost 4 bases at V and 4 bases at J; junction bases unmatched: 4. This chain's CDR3 is CASSGGSQYEQYF. The CDR3 DNA sequence: TGTGCCAGCAGTGGCGGGAGCCAGTACGAGCAGTACTTC.

The chain carries TRBV5-4 and TRBJ2-7, with D possibly matching TRBD1 (5 bases). Per germline, CDR1 SGHNT and CDR2 YYREEE (reference sequence). This CDR3 contains 12 residues. The germline V and J ends were trimmed by 4 bases and 4 bases, with 9 bases remaining between them. The DNA for the CDR3 is TGTGCCAGCAGCCAAGGGGTGTACGAGCAGTACTTC. Translating it yields CASSQGVYEQYF.

The chain is built from TRBV6-4 and TRBJ2-1, with TRBD1 matching over 7 bases. The germline CDR1 and CDR2 sequences are MRHNA and SNTAGT. The CDR3 runs 14 residues. Trimming took 6 bases from V and 2 from J; bases not matched to a gene: 4. The CDR3 reads CASRQQGTYNEQFF. In DNA form, the CDR3 reads TGTGCCAGCAGACAACAGGGGACCTACAATGAGCAGTTCTTC.

The chain links TRBV9 to TRBJ2-1, with 12 nucleotides matching TRBD2. The trim removed 3 bases at V and 7 bases at J, leaving 2 bases unmatched. Germline CDR1 reads SGDLS; CDR2 reads YYNGEE. This CDR3 spans 14 amino acids. The CDR3 here is CASSGTSGTNEQFF. The CDR3 bases are TGTGCCAGCAGCGGGACTAGCGGGACAAATGAGCAGTTCTTC.

J is TRBJ1-2 and V is TRBV7-2; D not certain. The V end was cut by 4 bases, the J end by 0 bases, with 12 bases between. The CDR3 is 15 amino acids. CDR1 and CDR2 (germline): SGHTA, FQGNSA. As DNA, the CDR3 is TGTGCCAGCAGCTCGTCTCCGAAAGCTAACTATGGCTACACCTTC. Translating gives CASSSSPKANYGYTF.

This clone has just a few counts. The V and J genes are TRBV2 and TRBJ2-1; D is possibly TRBD2 (5 bases). Germline lookup yields CDR1 SNHLY and CDR2 FYNNEI. V gave up 10 bases and J gave up 3 bases, with 16 bases separating them. This CDR3 contains 14 residues. CDR3 region: CATTSSGSYNEQFF. Here the CDR3 DNA reads TGTGCCACGACTTCCTCTGGGAGCTACAATGAGCAGTTCTTC.

The V and J genes are TRBV9 and TRBJ2-1, with D uncertain. The CDR3 consists of 14 residues. V was pared by 1 base and J by 7 bases, with 12 bases between. CDR1 SGDLS and CDR2 YYNGEE come from the germline V gene. CDR3 sequence reads: CASSVQETLNEQFF. The CDR3 DNA reads TGTGCCAGCAGCGTACAAGAGACTCTAAATGAGCAGTTCTTC.

The chain employs TRBV19 and TRBJ2-1; 7 nucleotides match TRBD2. Trimming took 7 bases from V and 3 from J; bases not matched to a gene: 9. This CDR3 is built from 15 residues. Germline lookup yields CDR1 LNHDA and CDR2 SQIVND (reference sequence). The DNA for the CDR3 is TGTGCCAGTACCCCCGGGGGGACTCGCTACAATGAGCAGTTCTTC. Its protein product is CASTPGGTRYNEQFF.

V gene TRBV2 combines with J gene TRBJ2-7; TRBD1 agrees at 9 bases. With 6 bases clipped from V and 6 bases from J, the junction kept 9 bases outside the gene matches. Germline-derived CDR1 and CDR2 are SNHLY and FYNNEI. This CDR3 has 14 amino acids. The DNA for the CDR3 is TGTGCCAGCAGGGCGGGACAGGGAAAGTTCGAGCAGTACTTC. Protein product: CASRAGQGKFEQYF. Combining the CDR3 with reference TRBV2 and TRBJ2-7 gives the whole variable domain EPEVTQTPSHQVTQMGQEVILRCVPISNHLYFYWYRQILGQKVEFLVSFYNNEISEKSEIFDDQFSVERPDGSNFTLKIRSTKLEDSAMYFCASRAGQGKFEQYFGPGTRLTVT.

The chain uses TRBV9 and TRBJ1-6, with no clear D. CDR3 length equals 13 residues. Trimming stripped 0 bases from V and 12 bases from J, with 10 bases between. CDR1 is SGDLS and CDR2 is YYNGEE in the germline V gene. The CDR3 nucleotides are TGTGCCAGCAGCGTAGGGGCATTGGGACCCCTCCACTTT. Translated: CASSVGALGPLHF. The variable domain in full, with the rest retrieved from reference TRBV9 and TRBJ1-6, is DSGVTQTPKHLITATGQRVTLRCSPRSGDLSVYWYQQSLDQGLQFLIQYYNGEERAKGNILERFSAQQFPDLHSELNLSSLELGDSALYFCASSVGALGPLHFGNGTRLTVT.

The rearrangement uses TRBV29-1 and TRBJ1-2; D is unresolved. CDR1 and CDR2 (germline): SQVTM, ANQGSEA. Trimming took off 5 bases at V and 3 bases at J, with 13 bases between the two ends. The CDR3 is 13 residues long. This chain's CDR3 is CSVPREGDYGYTF. The CDR3 DNA reads as TGCAGCGTTCCCAGAGAAGGAGACTATGGCTACACCTTC.

The rearrangement uses TRBV5-5 and TRBJ1-4, with D possibly being TRBD1 (6 bases). There are 13 residues in the CDR3. Deletions cut 0 bases from V and 17 bases from J, with 17 bases between. Germline CDR1 reads SGHKS; CDR2 reads YYEKEE (reference sequence). This CDR3 is CASSLDSRGWGFF. CDR3 nucleotide sequence: TGTGCCAGCAGCTTGGATTCCAGGGGATGGGGATTTTTT.

This clone occurred a few times. The gene calls are TRBV19 and TRBJ2-3; D gene uncertain. The CDR3 runs 15 residues. Trimming removed 0 bases from V and 6 bases from J, with 13 bases in between. From germline, CDR1 is LNHDA and CDR2 SQIVND (reference sequence). CDR3: CASSIDLSTFDTQYF. The CDR3 DNA reads as TGTGCCAGTAGTATAGATCTGTCGACCTTTGATACGCAGTATTTT.

This sequence joins TRBV21-1 and TRBJ2-2. TRBV21-1 is an annotated pseudogene. The CDR3 covers 13 residues. The CDR3 DNA reads as TGTGCCAGCAGCAATCAACGTCCCCGGGAGCTGTTTTTT. It specifies CASSNQRPRELFF.

The rearrangement joins TRBV7-8 to TRBJ2-7; TRBD2 matches at 9 bases. The CDR3 totals 14 residues. V was clipped by 5 bases and J by 4 bases; unmatched bases: 6. Germline CDR1 SGHVS, CDR2 FQNEAQ. CDR3 region: CASSQGLAKYEQYF. In DNA form, the CDR3 reads TGTGCCAGCAGCCAAGGACTAGCGAAATACGAGCAGTACTTC.

This sequence joins TRBV7-9 and TRBJ2-7; TRBD1 might be the D (5 bases). Germline CDR1 reads SEHNR; CDR2 reads FQNEAQ (reference sequence). The CDR3 length is 13 residues. The V and J ends lost 10 bases and 6 bases respectively, with 19 bases between them. The CDR3 DNA reads as TGTGCCACAGCCCCAGGGCTCCCTGGCGAGCAGTACTTC. It translates to CATAPGLPGEQYF. Full variable domain (remainder filled in from reference TRBV7-9 and TRBJ2-7): DTGVSQNPRHKITKRGQNVTFRCDPISEHNRLYWYRQTLGQGPEFLTYFQNEAQLEKSRLLSDRFSAERPKGSFSTLEIQRTEQGDSAMYLCATAPGLPGEQYFGPGTRLTVT.

This sequence joins TRBV7-8 and TRBJ2-7; possible D gene TRBD1, 6 bases. Deletions cut 3 bases from V and 3 bases from J, with 15 bases between. Germline loops: CDR1 SGHVS, CDR2 FQNEAQ. This CDR3 contains 15 residues. CDR3 in DNA: TGTGCCAGCAGCTTTGCCACAGGGAATTTCTACGAGCAGTACTTC. It is translated as CASSFATGNFYEQYF.